Described below is a single T cell receptor (beta chain) sequence and its context. The antigen is not known. V lost 4 bases to trimming and J lost 3 bases, with 27 bases between them. Germline assignment: CDR1 SGDLS and CDR2 YYNGEE. This CDR3 region has 19 residues. This specimen belongs to a study of cytomegalovirus exposure and HLA in healthy donors. Findings of the study overall: Later genetic work tied a missense DCLRE1C variant to beta-chain V and J trimming. Cytomegalovirus status, reportedly, was diagnosed with high specificity and sensitivity by the classifier. Certain sequence variants were highly shared and formed a cluster, and this cluster was likely a sequencing artifact. The study put 150 to 200 TCR beta chains on its list as cytomegalovirus-associated.

The PCR ran on 60 Vbeta and 13 Jbeta primers. TCRdb's table, derived via immunoSEQ multiplex PCR, lists solely in-frame clones and lacks some. This sample has approximately 160,000 clones, with roughly 73% found just once. Sequenced: PBMCs. The clonotype originates from a male donor in good health and CMV-seronegative. This chain links TRBV9 with TRBJ2-3; maybe TRBD2 (7 bases). CDR3 sequence reads: CASSPSLGGGRRLTDTQYF. In DNA form, the CDR3 reads TGTGCCAGCAGCCCATCCCTTGGGGGGGGGCGAAGGTTGACAGATACGCAGTATTTT.